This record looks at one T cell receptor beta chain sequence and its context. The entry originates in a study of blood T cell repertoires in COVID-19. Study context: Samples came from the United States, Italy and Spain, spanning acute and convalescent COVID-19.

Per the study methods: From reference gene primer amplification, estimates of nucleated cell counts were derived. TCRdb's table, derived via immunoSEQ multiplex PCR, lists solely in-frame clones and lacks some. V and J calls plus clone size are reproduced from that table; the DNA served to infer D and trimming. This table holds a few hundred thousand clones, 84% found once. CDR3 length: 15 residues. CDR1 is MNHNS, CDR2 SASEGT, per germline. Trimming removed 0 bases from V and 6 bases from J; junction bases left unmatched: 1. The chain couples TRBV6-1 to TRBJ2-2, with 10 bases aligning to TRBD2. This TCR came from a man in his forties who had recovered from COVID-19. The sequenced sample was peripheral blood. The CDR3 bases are TGTGCCAGCAGTGAAGCAGCGGGGGGGCCCGGGGAGCTGTTTTTT. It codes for CASSEAAGGPGELFF.